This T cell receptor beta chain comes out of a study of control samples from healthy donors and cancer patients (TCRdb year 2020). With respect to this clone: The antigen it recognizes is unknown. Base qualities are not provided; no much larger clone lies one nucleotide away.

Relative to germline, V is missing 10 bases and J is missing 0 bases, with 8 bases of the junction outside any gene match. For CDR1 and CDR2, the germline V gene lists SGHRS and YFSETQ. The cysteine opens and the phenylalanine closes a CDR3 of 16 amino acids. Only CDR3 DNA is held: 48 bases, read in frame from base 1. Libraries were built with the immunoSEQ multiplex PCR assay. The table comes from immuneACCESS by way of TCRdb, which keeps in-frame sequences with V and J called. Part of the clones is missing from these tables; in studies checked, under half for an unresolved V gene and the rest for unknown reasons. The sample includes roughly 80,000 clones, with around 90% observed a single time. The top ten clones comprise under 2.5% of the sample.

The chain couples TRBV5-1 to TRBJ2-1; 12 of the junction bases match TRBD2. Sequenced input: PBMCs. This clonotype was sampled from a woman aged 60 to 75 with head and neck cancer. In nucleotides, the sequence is TGCGCCCCTCTAGCGGGAGGGTTCTCCTCCTACAATGAGCAGTTCTTC. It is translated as CAPLAGGFSSYNEQFF.